This TCR beta chain comes out of a study of vaccination and CD4 T cells after COVID-19. The overall study: Each individual in the study obtained two doses of BNT162b2 or mRNA-1273 vaccine.

A word on this clonotype: Its antigen is still unknown.

Germline V lookup: CDR1 SGHTA, CDR2 FQGNSA. CDR3 length: 16 amino acids. Trimming stripped 5 bases from V and 5 bases from J, with 19 bases between. Treatment here: approximately 11-day PBMC culture with coronavirus spike peptide pools or control peptides (ViraFEST assay). Sequenced with the Oncomine TCR Beta short-read assay was DNA taken from cultured CD4+ T cells. Genomic DNA was isolated from CD4+ T cells that had been cultured. TCRdb reprocessed the PCR reads via MiXCR and lists one record per CDR3 protein. The sample carries roughly 12,000 distinct CDR3 sequences, around 53% recorded once. The TCR originated in a human donor who had recovered from COVID-19. Input material: CD4+ T cells from blood, cultured in vitro. V is TRBV7-2 and J is TRBJ1-5, with D perhaps TRBD1 (5 bases). This CDR3 reads CASSPQSGGFDQPQHF. CDR3 coding DNA: TGTGCCAGCAGCCCGCAGAGTGGGGGGTTTGATCAGCCCCAGCATTTT.